This T cell receptor beta chain came from a study of blood T cell repertoires in COVID-19. The method was immunoSEQ multiplex PCR; TCRdb's version includes in-frame clones alone and lacks a portion of them. The table includes approximately 220,000 clones, 85% detected once. Trimming removed 2 bases at V and 0 bases at J, with 20 bases between. The CDR3 sequence is 19 residues long. Germline CDR1 and CDR2: MNHNS and SASEGT. Individuals aged roughly 18 to 95 years were recruited from about two dozen US areas. The chain joins TRBV6-1 to TRBJ1-5; TRBD1 is a possible D gene (6 bases). This sequence originates from a man aged 40-50 years who had recovered from COVID-19. The sample consisted of PBMCs or T cells enriched from blood (not recorded which). CDR3 loop: CASSESWTESLVSNQPQHF. CDR3 coding DNA: TGTGCCAGCAGTGAATCCTGGACAGAGAGTCTTGTTAGCAATCAGCCCCAGCATTTT.